This passage covers 6 T cell receptor beta chains from one sample sequenced in a study of blood T cell repertoires in COVID-19. Profiled with immunoSEQ multiplex PCR; TCRdb holds only in-frame clones, not every one. The sample has under 150,000 clones; 85% are singletons. Sequenced input: peripheral blood. These receptors were taken from a human donor in a cohort sampled during active COVID-19.

The CDR3 DNA sequence: TGCAGTGCTAGTGGGGGGACTAGCGGGGTAAATGAGCAGTTCTTC. Translating it yields CSASGGTSGVNEQFF. The V call is TRBV20-1, the J call TRBJ2-1; TRBD2 aligns across 13 bases. The CDR3 extends over 15 amino acids. Trimming removed 3 bases from V and 7 bases from J; junction bases left unmatched: 6. The germline V gene has CDR1 DFQATT and CDR2 SNEGSKA (reference sequence).

This rearrangement joins TRBV9 to TRBJ2-1; the match to TRBD2 covers 8 bases. Germline CDR1 is SGDLS and CDR2 is YYNGEE. This CDR3 has 17 amino acids. J lost 7 bases, V lost 1 base, and 13 bases had no gene match. This CDR3 is CASSVPREGFRQNEQFF. For the CDR3, the DNA is TGTGCCAGCAGCGTACCACGGGAGGGTTTTAGACAGAATGAGCAGTTCTTC.

This rearrangement joins TRBV2 to TRBJ1-1; 7 nucleotides align to TRBD1. The CDR3 has 15 residues. V gave up 2 bases and J gave up 3 bases; unmatched junction bases: 6. Germline V CDR1 and CDR2: SNHLY, FYNNEI. The CDR3 here is CASSELGRGDTEAFF. The CDR3 nucleotides are TGTGCCAGCAGTGAATTGGGCAGGGGGGACACTGAAGCTTTCTTT.

Judged by abundance, this clone is medium-sized. This sequence joins TRBV25-1 and TRBJ2-2, with D possibly being TRBD1 (6 bases). The germline V gene encodes CDR1 MGHDK and CDR2 SYGVNS. CDR3 length equals 12 residues. Deletions cut 6 bases from V and 5 bases from J, with 7 bases between. The CDR3: CASRQGTGELFF. In nucleotides, the CDR3 is TGTGCCAGCAGACAGGGTACCGGGGAGCTGTTTTTT.

V gene TRBV10-2 combines with J gene TRBJ1-6; possible D gene TRBD1, 6 bases. The CDR3 totals 16 residues. The V end lost 2 bases, the J end lost 7 bases, and 15 bases lay between the germline ends. Germline CDR1 is WSHSY and CDR2 is SAAADI. The CDR3 loop reads CASSEPLGALNSPLHF. As DNA, the CDR3 is TGCGCCAGCAGTGAGCCGCTGGGGGCCTTGAATTCACCCCTCCACTTT.

This clone was detected a few times. CDR3 loop: CASSPTSGGDTQYF. The DNA of the CDR3 is TGCGCCAGCAGCCCGACTAGCGGGGGAGATACGCAGTATTTT. The chain recombines TRBV4-1 with TRBJ2-3; 12 bases line up with TRBD2. CDR1 and CDR2 (germline): MGHRA, YSYEKL. The CDR3 extends over 14 amino acids. Trimming at V came to 4 bases and at J to 5 bases, leaving 1 base not matched to a gene.